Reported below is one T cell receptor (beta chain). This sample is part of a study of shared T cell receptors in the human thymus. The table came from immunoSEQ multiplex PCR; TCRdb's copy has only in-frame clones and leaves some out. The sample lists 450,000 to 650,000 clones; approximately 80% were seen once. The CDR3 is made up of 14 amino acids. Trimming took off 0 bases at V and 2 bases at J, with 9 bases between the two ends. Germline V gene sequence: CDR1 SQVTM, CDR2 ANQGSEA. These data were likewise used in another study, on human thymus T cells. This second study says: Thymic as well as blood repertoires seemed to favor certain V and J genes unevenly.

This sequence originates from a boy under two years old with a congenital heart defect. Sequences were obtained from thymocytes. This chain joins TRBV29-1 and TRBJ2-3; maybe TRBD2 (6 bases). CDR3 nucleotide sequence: TGCAGCGTTGAAGATTGGGAGGACACAGATACGCAGTATTTT. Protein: CSVEDWEDTDTQYF.